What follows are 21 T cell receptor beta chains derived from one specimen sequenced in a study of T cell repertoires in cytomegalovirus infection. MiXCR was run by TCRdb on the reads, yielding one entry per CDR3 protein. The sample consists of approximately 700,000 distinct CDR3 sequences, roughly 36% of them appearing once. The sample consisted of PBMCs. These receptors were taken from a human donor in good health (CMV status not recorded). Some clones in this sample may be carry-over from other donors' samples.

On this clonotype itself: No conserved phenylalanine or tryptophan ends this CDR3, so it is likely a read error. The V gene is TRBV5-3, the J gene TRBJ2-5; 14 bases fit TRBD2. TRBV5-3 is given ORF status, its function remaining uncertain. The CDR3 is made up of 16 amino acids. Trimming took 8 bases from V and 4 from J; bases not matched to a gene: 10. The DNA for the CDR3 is TGTGCCAGCAGCCCCGGGACTAGCGGGAGAAGAGAGACCCAGTACTTA. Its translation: CASSPGTSGRRETQYL.

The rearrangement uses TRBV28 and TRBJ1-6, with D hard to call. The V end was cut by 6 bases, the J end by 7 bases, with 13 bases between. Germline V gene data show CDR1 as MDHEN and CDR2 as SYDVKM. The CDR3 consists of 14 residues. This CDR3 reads CASSPDGNNSPLHF. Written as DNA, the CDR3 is TGTGCCAGCAGCCCAGACGGGAACAATTCACCCCTCCACTTT. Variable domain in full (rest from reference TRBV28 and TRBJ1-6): DVKVTQSSRYLVKRTGEKVFLECVQDMDHENMFWYRQDPGLGLRLIYFSYDVKMKEKGDIPEGYSVSREKKERFSLILESASTNQTSMYLCASSPDGNNSPLHFGNGTRLTVT.

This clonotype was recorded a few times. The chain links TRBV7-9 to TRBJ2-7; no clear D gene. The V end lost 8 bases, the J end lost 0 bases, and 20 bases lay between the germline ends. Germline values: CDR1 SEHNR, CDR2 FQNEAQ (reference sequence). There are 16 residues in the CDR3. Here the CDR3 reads CASGIPDGRSSYEQYF. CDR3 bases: TGTGCCAGCGGAATACCGGACGGCAGGAGCTCCTACGAGCAGTACTTC.

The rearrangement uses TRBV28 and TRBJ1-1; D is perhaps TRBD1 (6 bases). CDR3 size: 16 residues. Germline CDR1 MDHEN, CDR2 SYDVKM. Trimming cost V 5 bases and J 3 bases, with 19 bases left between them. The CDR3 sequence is CASSPPEGGMDTEAFF. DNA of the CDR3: TGTGCCAGCAGTCCGCCCGAAGGGGGGATGGACACTGAAGCTTTCTTT.

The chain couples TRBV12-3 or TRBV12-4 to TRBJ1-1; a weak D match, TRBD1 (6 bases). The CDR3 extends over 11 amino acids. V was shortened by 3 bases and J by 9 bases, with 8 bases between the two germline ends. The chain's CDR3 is CASSFDRKAFF. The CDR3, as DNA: TGTGCCAGCAGTTTTGACAGGAAAGCTTTCTTT.

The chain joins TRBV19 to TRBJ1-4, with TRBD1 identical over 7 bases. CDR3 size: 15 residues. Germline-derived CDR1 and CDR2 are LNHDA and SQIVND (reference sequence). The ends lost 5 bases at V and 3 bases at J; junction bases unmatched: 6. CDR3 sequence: CASSPGDRSNEKLFF. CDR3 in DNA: TGTGCCAGTAGTCCGGGGGACAGATCTAATGAAAAACTGTTTTTT.

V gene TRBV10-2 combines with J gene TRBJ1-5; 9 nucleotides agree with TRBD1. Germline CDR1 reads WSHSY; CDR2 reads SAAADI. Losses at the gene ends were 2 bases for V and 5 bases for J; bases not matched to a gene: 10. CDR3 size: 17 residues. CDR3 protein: CASSEPGTGRSDQPQHF. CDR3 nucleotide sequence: TGCGCCAGCAGTGAGCCCGGGACAGGGCGTAGTGATCAGCCCCAGCATTTT.

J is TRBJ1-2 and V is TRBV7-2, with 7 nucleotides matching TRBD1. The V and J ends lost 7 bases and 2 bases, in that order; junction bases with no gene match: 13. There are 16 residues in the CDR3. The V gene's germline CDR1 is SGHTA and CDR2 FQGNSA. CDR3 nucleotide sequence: TGTGCCAGCACCGCGGCGAGGGGACAGCTAAACTATGGCTACACCTTC. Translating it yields CASTAARGQLNYGYTF.

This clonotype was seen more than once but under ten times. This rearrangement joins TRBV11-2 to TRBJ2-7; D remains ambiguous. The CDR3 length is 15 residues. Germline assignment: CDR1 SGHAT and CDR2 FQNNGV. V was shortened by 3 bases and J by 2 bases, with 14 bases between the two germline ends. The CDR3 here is CASSFFRSPAYEQYF. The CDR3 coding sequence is TGTGCCAGCAGCTTTTTCCGTTCACCAGCCTACGAGCAGTACTTC. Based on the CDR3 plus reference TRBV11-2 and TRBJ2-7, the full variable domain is EAGVAQSPRYKIIEKRQSVAFWCNPISGHATLYWYQQILGQGPKLLIQFQNNGVVDDSQLPKDRFSAERLKGVDSTLKIQPAKLEDSAVYLCASSFFRSPAYEQYFGPGTRLTVT.

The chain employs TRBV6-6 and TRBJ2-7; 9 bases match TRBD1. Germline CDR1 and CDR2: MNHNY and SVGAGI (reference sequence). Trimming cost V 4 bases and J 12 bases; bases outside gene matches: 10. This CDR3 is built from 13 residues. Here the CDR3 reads CASSSGTGPPGYF. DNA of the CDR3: TGTGCCAGCAGTTCCGGGACAGGGCCCCCCGGGTACTTC.

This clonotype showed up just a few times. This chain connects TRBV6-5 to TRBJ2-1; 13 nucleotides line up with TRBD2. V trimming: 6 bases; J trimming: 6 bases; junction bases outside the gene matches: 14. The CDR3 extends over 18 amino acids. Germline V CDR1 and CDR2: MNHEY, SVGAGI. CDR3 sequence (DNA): TGTGCCAGCAGACGGGGACTAGCGGGACTCCTGGGGCGCAATGAGCAGTTCTTC. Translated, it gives CASRRGLAGLLGRNEQFF.

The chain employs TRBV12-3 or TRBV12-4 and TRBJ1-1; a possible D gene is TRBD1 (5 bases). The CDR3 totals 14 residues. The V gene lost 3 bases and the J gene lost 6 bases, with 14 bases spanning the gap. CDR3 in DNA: TGTGCCAGCAGTTTGTCAGGGAGGGACCCTGAAGCTTTCTTT. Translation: CASSLSGRDPEAFF.

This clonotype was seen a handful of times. CDR3 loop: CASSSTGQGLYEQYF. The CDR3 DNA reads TGTGCCAGCAGTTCAACCGGACAGGGGTTATACGAGCAGTACTTC. The V call is TRBV28, the J call TRBJ2-7; TRBD1 matches 9 bases. Germline CDR1 MDHEN, CDR2 SYDVKM. The CDR3 length is 15 residues. The V and J ends lost 4 bases and 4 bases, in that order; junction bases with no gene match: 8.

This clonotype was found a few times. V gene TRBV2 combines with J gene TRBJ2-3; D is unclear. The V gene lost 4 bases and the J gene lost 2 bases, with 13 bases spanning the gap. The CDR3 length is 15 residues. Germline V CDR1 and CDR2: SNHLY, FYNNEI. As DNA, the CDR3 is TGTGCCAGCAGTGCTTATGACCACGACACAGATACGCAGTATTTT. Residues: CASSAYDHDTDTQYF.

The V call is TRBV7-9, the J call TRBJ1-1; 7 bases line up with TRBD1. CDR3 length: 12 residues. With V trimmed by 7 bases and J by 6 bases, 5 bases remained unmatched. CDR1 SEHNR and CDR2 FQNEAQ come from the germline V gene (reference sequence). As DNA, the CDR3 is TGTGCCAGCACCAGAGACAGGGCTGAAGCTTTCTTT. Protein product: CASTRDRAEAFF.

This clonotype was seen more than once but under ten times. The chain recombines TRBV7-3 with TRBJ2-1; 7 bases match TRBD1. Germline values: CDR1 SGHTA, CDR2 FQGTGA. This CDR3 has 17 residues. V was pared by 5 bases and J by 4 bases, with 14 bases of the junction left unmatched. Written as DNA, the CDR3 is TGTGCCAGCAGCGCGTCAGACAGGGATGGGGGATACAATGAGCAGTTCTTC. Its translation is CASSASDRDGGYNEQFF. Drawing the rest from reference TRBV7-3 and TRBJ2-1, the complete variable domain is GAGVSQTPSNKVTEKGKYVELRCDPISGHTALYWYRQSLGQGPEFLIYFQGTGAADDSGLPNDRFFAVRPEGSVSTLKIQRTERGDSAVYLCASSASDRDGGYNEQFFGPGTRLTVL.

This chain's CDR3 is CASSIGGINEQFF. CDR3 in DNA: TGTGCCAGTAGTATCGGGGGTATTAATGAGCAGTTCTTC. The chain recombines TRBV19 with TRBJ2-1, with D perhaps TRBD2 (6 bases). The ends were cut back, 3 bases at V and 7 bases at J, with 10 bases in the middle. This CDR3 has 13 amino acids. Germline CDR1 LNHDA, CDR2 SQIVND (reference sequence).

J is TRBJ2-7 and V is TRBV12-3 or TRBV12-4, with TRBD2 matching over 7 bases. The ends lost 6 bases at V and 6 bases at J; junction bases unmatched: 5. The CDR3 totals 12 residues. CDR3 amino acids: CASRGGRSEQYF. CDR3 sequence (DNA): TGTGCCAGCAGGGGGGGGAGGTCCGAGCAGTACTTC.

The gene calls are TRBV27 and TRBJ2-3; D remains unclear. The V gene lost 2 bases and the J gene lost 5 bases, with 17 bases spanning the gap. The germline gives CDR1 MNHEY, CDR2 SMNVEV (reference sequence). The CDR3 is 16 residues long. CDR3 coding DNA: TGTGCCAGCAGTTTAAGCCCTGGTTATTCAAGAGATACGCAGTATTTT. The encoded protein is CASSLSPGYSRDTQYF.

CDR3 in amino acids: CASSSDRTSGANVLTF. CDR3 nucleotide sequence: TGTGCCAGCAGTTCCGACAGAACCTCTGGGGCCAACGTCCTGACTTTC. This sequence joins TRBV28 and TRBJ2-6, with a possible D match to TRBD1 (5 bases). Trimming removed 4 bases from V and 0 bases from J, with 10 bases in between. CDR3 length: 16 amino acids. Per the germline V gene, CDR1 is MDHEN and CDR2 is SYDVKM. Supplemented by reference TRBV28 and TRBJ2-6, the full variable domain reads DVKVTQSSRYLVKRTGEKVFLECVQDMDHENMFWYRQDPGLGLRLIYFSYDVKMKEKGDIPEGYSVSREKKERFSLILESASTNQTSMYLCASSSDRTSGANVLTFGAGSRLTVL.

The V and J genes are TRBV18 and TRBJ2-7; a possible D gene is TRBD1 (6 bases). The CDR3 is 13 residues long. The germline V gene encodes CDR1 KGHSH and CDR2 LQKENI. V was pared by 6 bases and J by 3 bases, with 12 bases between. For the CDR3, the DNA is TGTGCCAGCTCGACAGGTCCTAACTACGAGCAGTACTTC. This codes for CASSTGPNYEQYF.